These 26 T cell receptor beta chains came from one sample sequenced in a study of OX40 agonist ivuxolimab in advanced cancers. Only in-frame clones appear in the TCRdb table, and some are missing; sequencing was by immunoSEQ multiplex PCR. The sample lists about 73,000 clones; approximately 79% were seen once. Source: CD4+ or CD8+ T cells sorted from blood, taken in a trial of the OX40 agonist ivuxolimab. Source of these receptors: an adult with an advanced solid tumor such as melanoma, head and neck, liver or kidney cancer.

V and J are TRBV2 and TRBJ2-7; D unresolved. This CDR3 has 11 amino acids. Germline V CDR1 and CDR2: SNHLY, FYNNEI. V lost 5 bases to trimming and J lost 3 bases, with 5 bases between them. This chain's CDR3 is CASSRNYEQYF. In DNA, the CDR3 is TGTGCCAGCAGTCGGAACTACGAGCAGTACTTC.

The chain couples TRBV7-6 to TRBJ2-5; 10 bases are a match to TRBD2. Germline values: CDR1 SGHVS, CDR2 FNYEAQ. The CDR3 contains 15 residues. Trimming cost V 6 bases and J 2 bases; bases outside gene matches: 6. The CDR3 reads CASSQLAGTQETQYF. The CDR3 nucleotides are TGTGCCAGCAGTCAACTAGCGGGGACTCAAGAGACCCAGTACTTC.

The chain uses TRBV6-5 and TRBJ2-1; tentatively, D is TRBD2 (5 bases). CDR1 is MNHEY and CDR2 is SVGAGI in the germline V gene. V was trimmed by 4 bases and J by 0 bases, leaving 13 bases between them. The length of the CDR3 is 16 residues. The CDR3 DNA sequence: TGTGCCAGCAGTTCGGGCGGGTGGTTCTCCTACAATGAGCAGTTCTTC. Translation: CASSSGGWFSYNEQFF.

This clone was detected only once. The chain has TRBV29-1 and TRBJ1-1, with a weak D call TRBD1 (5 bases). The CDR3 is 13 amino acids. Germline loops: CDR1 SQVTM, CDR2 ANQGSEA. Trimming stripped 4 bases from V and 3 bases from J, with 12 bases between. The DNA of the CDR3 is TGCAGCGTTGCGTCACAGGAGGACACTGAAGCTTTCTTT. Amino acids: CSVASQEDTEAFF.

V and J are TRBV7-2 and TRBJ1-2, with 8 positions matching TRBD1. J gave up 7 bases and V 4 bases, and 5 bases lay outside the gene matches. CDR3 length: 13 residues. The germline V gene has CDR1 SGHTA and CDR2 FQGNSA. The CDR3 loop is CASSSRTGLGYTF. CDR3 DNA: TGTGCCAGCAGCTCCCGGACAGGGCTTGGCTACACCTTC. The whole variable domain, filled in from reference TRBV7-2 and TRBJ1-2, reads GAGVSQSPSNKVTEKGKDVELRCDPISGHTALYWYRQSLGQGLEFLIYFQGNSAPDKSGLPSDRFSAERTGGSVSTLTIQRTQQEDSAVYLCASSSRTGLGYTFGSGTRLTVV.

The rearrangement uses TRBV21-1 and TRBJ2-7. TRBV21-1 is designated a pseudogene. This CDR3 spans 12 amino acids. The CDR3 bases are TGTGCCAGCAGCTACTCGACCTCTAAGCAGTACTTC. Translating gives CASSYSTSKQYF.

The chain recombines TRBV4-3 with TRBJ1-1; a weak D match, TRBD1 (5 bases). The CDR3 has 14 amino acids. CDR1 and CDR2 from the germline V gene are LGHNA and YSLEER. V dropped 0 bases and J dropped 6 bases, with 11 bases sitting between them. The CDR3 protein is CASSQDRQGAEAFF. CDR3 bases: TGCGCCAGCAGCCAAGATCGGCAGGGAGCTGAAGCTTTCTTT.

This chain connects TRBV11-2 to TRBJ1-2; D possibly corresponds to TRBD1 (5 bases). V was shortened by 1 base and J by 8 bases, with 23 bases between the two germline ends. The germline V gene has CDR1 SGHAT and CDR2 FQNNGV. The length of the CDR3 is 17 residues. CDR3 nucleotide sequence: TGTGCCAGCAGCTTAGCCATGGGCTTCCAGGGAGGTCGCGGCTACACCTTC. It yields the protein CASSLAMGFQGGRGYTF.

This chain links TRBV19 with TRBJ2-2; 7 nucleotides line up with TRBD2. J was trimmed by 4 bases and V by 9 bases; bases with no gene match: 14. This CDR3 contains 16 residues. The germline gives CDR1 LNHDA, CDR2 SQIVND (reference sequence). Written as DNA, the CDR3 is TGTGCCAGCACAACCTCGGGAGGTTCGATCACCGGGGAGCTGTTTTTT. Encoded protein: CASTTSGGSITGELFF.

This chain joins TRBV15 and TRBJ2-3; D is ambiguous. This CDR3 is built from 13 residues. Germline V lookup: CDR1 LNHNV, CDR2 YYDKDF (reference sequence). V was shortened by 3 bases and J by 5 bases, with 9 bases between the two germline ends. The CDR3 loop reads CATSSGVGDTQYF. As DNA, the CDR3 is TGTGCCACCAGCAGTGGGGTGGGAGATACGCAGTATTTT.

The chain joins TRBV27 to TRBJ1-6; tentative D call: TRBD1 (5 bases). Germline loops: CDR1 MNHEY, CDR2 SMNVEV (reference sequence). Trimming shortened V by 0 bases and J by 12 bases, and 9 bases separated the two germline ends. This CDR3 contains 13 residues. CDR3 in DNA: TGTGCCAGCAGTTTATCGGAGGGGTTACCCCTCCACTTT. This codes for CASSLSEGLPLHF.

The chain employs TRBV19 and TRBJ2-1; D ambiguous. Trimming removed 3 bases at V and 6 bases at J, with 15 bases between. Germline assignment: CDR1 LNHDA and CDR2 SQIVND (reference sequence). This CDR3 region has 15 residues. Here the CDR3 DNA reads TGTGCCAGTAGTATGGTCCGCGTCTCTGGCAATGAGCAGTTCTTC. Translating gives CASSMVRVSGNEQFF.

CDR3 coding DNA: TGTGCCAGCAGCCAAGCGCGCGGGCAGCTCACTAACTATGGCTACACCTTC. Its translation: CASSQARGQLTNYGYTF. The chain employs TRBV14 and TRBJ1-2; D unclear. Trimming stripped 1 base from V and 0 bases from J, with 15 bases between. There are 17 residues in the CDR3. Germline CDR1 SGHDN, CDR2 FVKESK.

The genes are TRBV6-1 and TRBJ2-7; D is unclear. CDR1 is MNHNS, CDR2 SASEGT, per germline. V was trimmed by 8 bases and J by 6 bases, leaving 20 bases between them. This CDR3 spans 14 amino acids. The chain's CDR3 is CASGRVFQSPEQYF. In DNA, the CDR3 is TGTGCCAGCGGCCGGGTGTTTCAAAGCCCCGAGCAGTACTTC.

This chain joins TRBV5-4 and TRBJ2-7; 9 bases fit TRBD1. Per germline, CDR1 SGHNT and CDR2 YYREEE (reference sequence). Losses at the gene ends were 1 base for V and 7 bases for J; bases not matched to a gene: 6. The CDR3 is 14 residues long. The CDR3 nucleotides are TGTGCCAGCAGCTTGCGGGACAGGGACGGAGAGCAGTACTTC. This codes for CASSLRDRDGEQYF. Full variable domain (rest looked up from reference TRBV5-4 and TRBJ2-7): ETGVTQSPTHLIKTRGQQVTLRCSSQSGHNTVSWYQQALGQGPQFIFQYYREEENGRGNFPPRFSGLQFPNYSSELNVNALELDDSALYLCASSLRDRDGEQYFGPGTRLTVT.

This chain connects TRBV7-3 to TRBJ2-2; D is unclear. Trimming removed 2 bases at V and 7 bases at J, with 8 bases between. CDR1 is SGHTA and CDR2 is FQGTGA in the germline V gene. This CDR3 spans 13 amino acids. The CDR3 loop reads CASSLLASGELFF. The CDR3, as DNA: TGTGCCAGCAGCTTATTAGCAAGCGGGGAGCTGTTTTTT.

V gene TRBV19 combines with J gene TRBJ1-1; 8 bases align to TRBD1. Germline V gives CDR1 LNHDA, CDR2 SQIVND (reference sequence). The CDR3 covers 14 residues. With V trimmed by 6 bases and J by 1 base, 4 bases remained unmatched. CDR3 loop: CASSRQGTNTEAFF. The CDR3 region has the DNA TGTGCCAGTAGCCGACAGGGGACGAACACTGAAGCTTTCTTT.

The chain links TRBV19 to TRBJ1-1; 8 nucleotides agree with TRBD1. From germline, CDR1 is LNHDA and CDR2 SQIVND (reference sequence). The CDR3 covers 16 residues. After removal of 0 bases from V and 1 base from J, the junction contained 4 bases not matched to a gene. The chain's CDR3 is CASSIDLGTGNTEAFF. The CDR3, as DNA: TGTGCCAGTAGTATAGATCTCGGGACAGGGAACACTGAAGCTTTCTTT.

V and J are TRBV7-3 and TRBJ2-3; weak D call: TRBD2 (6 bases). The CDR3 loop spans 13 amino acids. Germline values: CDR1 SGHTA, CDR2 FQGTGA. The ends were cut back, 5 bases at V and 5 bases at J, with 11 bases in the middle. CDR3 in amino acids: CASSRSSEDTQYF. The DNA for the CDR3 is TGTGCCAGCAGCCGATCTAGCGAAGATACGCAGTATTTT.

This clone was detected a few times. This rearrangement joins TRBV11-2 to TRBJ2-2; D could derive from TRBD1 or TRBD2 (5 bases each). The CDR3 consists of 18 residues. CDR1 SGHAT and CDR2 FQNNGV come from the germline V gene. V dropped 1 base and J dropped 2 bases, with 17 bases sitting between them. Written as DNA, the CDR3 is TGTGCCAGCAGCTTAGCCCCAAAAGCGGACATCAACACCGGGGAGCTGTTTTTT. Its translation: CASSLAPKADINTGELFF.

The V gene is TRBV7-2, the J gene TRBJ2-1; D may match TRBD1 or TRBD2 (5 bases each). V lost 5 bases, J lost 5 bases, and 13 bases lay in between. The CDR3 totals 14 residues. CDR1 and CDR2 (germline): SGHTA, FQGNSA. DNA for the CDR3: TGTGCCAGCAGCCTAGGGCAGGGACACAATGAGCAGTTCTTC. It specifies CASSLGQGHNEQFF.

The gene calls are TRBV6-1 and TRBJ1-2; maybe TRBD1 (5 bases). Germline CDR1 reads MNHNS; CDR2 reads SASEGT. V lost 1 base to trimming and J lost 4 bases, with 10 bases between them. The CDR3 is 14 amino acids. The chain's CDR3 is CASSEGGTPYGYTF. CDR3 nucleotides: TGTGCCAGCAGTGAAGGGGGGACCCCCTATGGCTACACCTTC.

DNA of the CDR3: TGTGCCAGCAGCTTAGGGACTAGCGGCTCCTACGAGCAGTACTTC. Translation gives CASSLGTSGSYEQYF. The chain uses TRBV7-3 and TRBJ2-7; TRBD2 aligns across 11 bases. The junction had 0 bases not matched to a gene; V was cut back by 2 bases and J by 0 bases. This CDR3 is 15 amino acids long. Germline values: CDR1 SGHTA, CDR2 FQGTGA.

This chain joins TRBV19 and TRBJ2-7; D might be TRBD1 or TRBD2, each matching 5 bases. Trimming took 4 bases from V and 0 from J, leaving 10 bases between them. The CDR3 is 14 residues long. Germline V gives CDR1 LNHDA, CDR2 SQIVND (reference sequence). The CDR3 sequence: CASSKGRDSYEQYF. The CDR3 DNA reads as TGTGCCAGTAGTAAGGGACGGGACTCCTACGAGCAGTACTTC.

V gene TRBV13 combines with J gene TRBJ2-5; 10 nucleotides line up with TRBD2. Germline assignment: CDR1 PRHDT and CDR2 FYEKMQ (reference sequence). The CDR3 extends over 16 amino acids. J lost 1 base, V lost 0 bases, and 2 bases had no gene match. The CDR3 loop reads CASSLGVAGGQETQYF. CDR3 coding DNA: TGTGCCAGCAGCTTAGGGGTAGCGGGGGGCCAAGAGACCCAGTACTTC.

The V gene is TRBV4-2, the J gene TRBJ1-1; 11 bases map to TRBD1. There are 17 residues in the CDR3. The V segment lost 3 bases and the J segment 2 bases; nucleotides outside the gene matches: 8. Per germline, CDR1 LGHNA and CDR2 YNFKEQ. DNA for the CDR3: TGTGCCAGCAGCCAGGAGACCCGGACAGGGGGCAACACTGAAGCTTTCTTT. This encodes CASSQETRTGGNTEAFF.